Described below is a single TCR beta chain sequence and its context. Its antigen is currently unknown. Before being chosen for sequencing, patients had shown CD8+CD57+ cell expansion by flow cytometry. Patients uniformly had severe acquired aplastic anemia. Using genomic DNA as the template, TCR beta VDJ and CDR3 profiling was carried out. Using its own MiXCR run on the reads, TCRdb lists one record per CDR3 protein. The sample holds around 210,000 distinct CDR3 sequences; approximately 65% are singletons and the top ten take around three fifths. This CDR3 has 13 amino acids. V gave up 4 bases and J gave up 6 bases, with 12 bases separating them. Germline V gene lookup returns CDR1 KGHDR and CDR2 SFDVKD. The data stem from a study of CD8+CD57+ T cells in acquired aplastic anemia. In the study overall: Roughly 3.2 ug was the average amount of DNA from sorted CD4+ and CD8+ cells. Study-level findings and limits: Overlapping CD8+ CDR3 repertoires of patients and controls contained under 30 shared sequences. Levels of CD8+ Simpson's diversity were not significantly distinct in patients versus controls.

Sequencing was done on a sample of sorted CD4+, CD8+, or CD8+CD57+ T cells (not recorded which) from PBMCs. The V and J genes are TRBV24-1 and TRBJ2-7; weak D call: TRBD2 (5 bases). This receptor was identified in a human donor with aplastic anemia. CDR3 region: CATSDPGLPEQYF. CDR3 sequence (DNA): TGTGCCACCAGTGACCCCGGACTCCCCGAGCAGTACTTC.